A selection of T cell receptor beta chains follows, all from one sample in a study of T cell responses to AZD1222 COVID-19 vaccine. The protocol was immunoSEQ multiplex PCR, while the TCRdb copy is restricted to in-frame clones and leaves out a portion. The profile shows under 200,000 clones, around 89% of them singletons. The sequencing here drew on peripheral blood, taken 28 days after the second AZD1222 dose. The source is an adult who received the AZD1222 COVID-19 vaccine. The CDR3 runs from the conserved cysteine through the conserved F or W. Each record gives: J gene, V gene, CDR3 protein.

TRBJ1-2	TRBV2	CASAPPGTGAPGYTF
TRBJ2-7	TRBV14	CASSSVNSYEQYF
TRBJ2-1	TRBV9	CASSGEQRNEQFF
TRBJ1-4	TRBV6-1	CASSAAGWATNEKLFF
TRBJ2-7	TRBV7-7	CASSLPHLCGKTYEQYF
TRBJ2-5	TRBV27	CASRPMLGGETQYF
TRBJ2-7	TRBV11-3	CASSLDSTSGEQYF
TRBJ2-1	TRBV3-1/TRBV3-2	CASSQESGNDNEQFF
TRBJ1-1	TRBV5-8	CASSLGPKGAQDTEAFF
TRBJ1-1	TRBV6-5	CASTGGQHFTEAFF
TRBJ1-5	TRBV5-6	CASSLREPNQPQHF
TRBJ1-5	TRBV6-5	CASSPGTGYQPQHF
TRBJ1-5	TRBV2	CASSGWRTGGNQPQHF
TRBJ1-1	TRBV15	CATSLTANTEAFF